Listed here are 10 T cell receptor beta chains from one sample, sequenced in a study of T cell changes during pregnancy in multiple sclerosis. Produced via immunoSEQ multiplex PCR; TCRdb's table is partial and in-frame only. The sample shows about 50,000 clones, 92% of them seen only once. The source material was CD4+ T cells from peripheral blood mononuclear cells, sampled in the second trimester of pregnancy. The origin of the receptors is a female donor with multiple sclerosis, enrolled in a pregnancy study.

The chain has TRBV18 and TRBJ2-2; TRBD1 aligns across 8 bases. Germline loops: CDR1 KGHSH, CDR2 LQKENI. The CDR3 has 15 residues. With V trimmed by 1 base and J by 4 bases, 2 bases remained unmatched. CDR3 protein: CASSPQDRGTGELFF. The CDR3 region has the DNA TGTGCCAGCTCACCACAAGACAGGGGCACCGGGGAGCTGTTTTTT.

The V and J genes are TRBV2 and TRBJ2-3; D gene uncertain. Trimming took 5 bases from V and 5 from J, leaving 11 bases between them. The CDR3 consists of 13 residues. The germline V gene encodes CDR1 SNHLY and CDR2 FYNNEI. The chain's CDR3 is CASSLGSVDTQYF. In DNA, the CDR3 is TGTGCCAGCAGTCTGGGCTCCGTAGATACGCAGTATTTT.

The CDR3 protein is CASSFRLAYEQYF. CDR3 DNA: TGTGCCAGCAGCTTTCGACTAGCTTACGAGCAGTACTTC. This chain links TRBV5-6 with TRBJ2-7; 7 nucleotides line up with TRBD2. The V gene end was trimmed by 2 bases and the J gene end by 4 bases; junction bases not matched to a gene: 3. Germline V gene lookup returns CDR1 SGHDT and CDR2 YYEEEE. CDR3 length: 13 amino acids.

The CDR3: CASRGNRGHSGYTF. CDR3 bases: TGTGCCAGCAGGGGGAACAGGGGGCATAGTGGCTACACCTTC. This sequence joins TRBV6-5 and TRBJ1-2, with TRBD1 identical over 9 bases. Germline V lookup: CDR1 MNHEY, CDR2 SVGAGI. J gave up 7 bases and V 6 bases, and 9 bases lay outside the gene matches. This CDR3 has 14 residues.

The rearrangement uses TRBV7-2 and TRBJ2-7; perhaps TRBD2 as D (6 bases). Trimming pared 0 bases from V and 2 bases from J, leaving 17 bases between. CDR1 and CDR2 from the germline V gene are SGHTA and FQGNSA. The length of the CDR3 is 17 residues. The chain's CDR3 is CASSLAESSWGAYEQYF. The DNA for the CDR3 is TGTGCCAGCAGCTTAGCAGAGTCCTCCTGGGGGGCCTACGAGCAGTACTTC.

The V and J genes are TRBV7-9 and TRBJ2-7, with D perhaps matching TRBD2 (6 bases). This CDR3 is 14 amino acids long. Germline loops: CDR1 SEHNR, CDR2 FQNEAQ (reference sequence). V was clipped by 10 bases and J by 4 bases, with 20 bases between them. CDR3 in amino acids: CATKGGAGAYEQYF. The CDR3 region has the DNA TGTGCCACAAAGGGCGGGGCCGGGGCTTACGAGCAGTACTTC.

The V call is TRBV28, the J call TRBJ1-4; D might be TRBD1 (6 bases). The CDR3 totals 16 residues. CDR1 and CDR2 (germline): MDHEN, SYDVKM. The V end lost 5 bases, the J end lost 5 bases, and 18 bases lay between the germline ends. This CDR3 is CASSLPLGHWNEKLFF. CDR3 nucleotide sequence: TGTGCCAGCAGTCTGCCCCTGGGACATTGGAATGAAAAACTGTTTTTT.

This chain joins TRBV11-2 and TRBJ1-6; D call uncertain. Trimming removed 0 bases from V and 7 bases from J, with 7 bases in between. The CDR3 spans 14 residues. Germline-derived CDR1 and CDR2 are SGHAT and FQNNGV. CDR3 region: CASSLESPNSPLHF. CDR3 in DNA: TGTGCCAGCAGCTTAGAATCTCCGAATTCACCCCTCCACTTT.

CDR3 DNA sequence: TGTGCCAGCAGCTTAGGAGGCCCTGGAAACACCATATATTTT. This translates into CASSLGGPGNTIYF. This chain joins TRBV11-3 and TRBJ1-3; D gene unclear. There are 14 residues in the CDR3. V was cut by 1 base and J by 2 bases, with 6 bases left in between. Looked up from germline, CDR1 is SGHNT and CDR2 is YENEEA.

This chain uses TRBV7-9 with TRBJ2-4, with D perhaps TRBD2 (7 bases). Trimming stripped 5 bases from V and 0 bases from J, with 20 bases between. CDR1 SEHNR and CDR2 FQNEAQ come from the germline V gene (reference sequence). The CDR3 totals 18 residues. CDR3 in amino acids: CASSALGGAGGAKNIQYF. The CDR3 DNA reads TGTGCCAGCAGCGCCCTTGGGGGGGCCGGTGGAGCCAAAAACATTCAGTACTTC.